This T cell receptor beta chain was sequenced in a study of cytomegalovirus exposure and HLA in healthy donors. The PCR ran on 60 Vbeta and 13 Jbeta primers. Original methodology: The authors later counted about 80 million unique TCR beta chains, about 11 million of them shared. This table comes from immunoSEQ multiplex PCR, and its TCRdb copy is limited to in-frame clones, with some not included. Clonal size and the V and J genes are those of that table, whereas D and trimming came from the DNA. Its table records some 110,000 clones. General study points: TCR beta V segments were, for the most part, productive about 90% or about 30% of the time in an earlier analysis. CMV serostatus was the sole immune exposure information available.

At the time of sampling, donors were nominally healthy, though unrecorded immune exposures were likely. The V segment lost 6 bases and the J segment 6 bases; nucleotides outside the gene matches: 16. This CDR3 contains 17 residues. Germline assignment: CDR1 MDHEN and CDR2 SYDVKM. On this clone: Antigen unknown.

The sequencing sample was made of PBMCs. The J gene is TRBJ1-5, the V gene TRBV28; 8 bases are shared with TRBD1. The origin of this receptor is a middle-aged man in good health and CMV-seropositive. DNA for the CDR3: TGTGCCAGCAGCTCCCTCGATTGGGCAGGGGGCTTTCAGCCCCAGCATTTT. The encoded protein is CASSSLDWAGGFQPQHF.